This T cell receptor (beta chain) stems from a study of T cell repertoires in ileal Crohn's disease. Findings and caveats of the study: Sorted CD8 T cells held more high-frequency clones than CD4.

Per sample, roughly 0.5 micrograms of biopsy DNA were TCRB immunosequenced. The table came from immunoSEQ multiplex PCR; TCRdb's copy has only in-frame clones and leaves some out. Here the sample spans some 16,000 clones, approximately 80% being singletons. Trimming cost V 0 bases and J 1 base, with 11 bases left between them. Germline loops: CDR1 MNHEY, CDR2 SVGAGI. The CDR3 is made up of 16 amino acids. Points on this clone: Its antigen is unidentified.

Adults with ileal or ileocolonic Crohn's disease and an indication for resection were eligible. This chain joins TRBV6-5 and TRBJ2-3; TRBD1 might be the D (5 bases). Input material: ileal tissue. The TCR comes from an adult with Crohn's disease. The CDR3 DNA follows: TGTGCCAGCAGTTACTCCCCAGGGTCTGGCACAGATACGCAGTATTTT. This gives the protein CASSYSPGSGTDTQYF.